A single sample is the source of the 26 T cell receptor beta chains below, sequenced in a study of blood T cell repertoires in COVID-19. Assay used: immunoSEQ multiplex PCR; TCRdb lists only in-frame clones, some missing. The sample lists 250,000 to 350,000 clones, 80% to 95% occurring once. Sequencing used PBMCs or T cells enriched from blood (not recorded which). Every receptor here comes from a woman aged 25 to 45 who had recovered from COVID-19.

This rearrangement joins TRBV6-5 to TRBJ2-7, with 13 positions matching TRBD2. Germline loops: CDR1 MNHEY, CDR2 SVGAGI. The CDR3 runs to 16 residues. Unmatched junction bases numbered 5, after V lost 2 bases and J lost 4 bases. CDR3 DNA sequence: TGTGCCAGCAGTTACGGGACTAGCGGGATACCATACGAGCAGTACTTC. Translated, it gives CASSYGTSGIPYEQYF.

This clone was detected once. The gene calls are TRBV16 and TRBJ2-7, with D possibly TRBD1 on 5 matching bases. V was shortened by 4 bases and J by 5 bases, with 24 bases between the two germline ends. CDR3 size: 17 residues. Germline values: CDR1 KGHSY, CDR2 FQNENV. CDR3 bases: TGTGCCAGCAGCCTCCAACTGGGGCTAGAAAGGGCCCACGAGCAGTACTTC. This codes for CASSLQLGLERAHEQYF.

CDR3 protein: CASSDGQGFREKLFF. The CDR3 region has the DNA TGTGCCAGCTCGGACGGACAGGGCTTCAGGGAAAAACTGTTTTTT. This sequence joins TRBV18 and TRBJ1-4; the match to TRBD1 covers 8 bases. Germline CDR1 KGHSH, CDR2 LQKENI. The CDR3 length is 15 residues. V shed 6 bases and J 8 bases; nucleotides not matched to a gene: 11. Full variable domain (missing parts from reference TRBV18 and TRBJ1-4): NAGVMQNPRHLVRRRGQEARLRCSPMKGHSHVYWYRQLPEEGLKFMVYLQKENIIDESGMPKERFSAEFPKEGPSILRIQQVVRGDSAAYFCASSDGQGFREKLFFGSGTQLSVL.

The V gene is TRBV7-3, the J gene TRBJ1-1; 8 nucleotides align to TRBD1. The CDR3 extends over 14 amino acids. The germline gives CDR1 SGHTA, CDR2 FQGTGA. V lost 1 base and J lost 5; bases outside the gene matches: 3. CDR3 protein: CASSLKQGVTEAFF. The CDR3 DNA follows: TGTGCCAGCAGCTTAAAACAGGGGGTGACTGAAGCTTTCTTT.

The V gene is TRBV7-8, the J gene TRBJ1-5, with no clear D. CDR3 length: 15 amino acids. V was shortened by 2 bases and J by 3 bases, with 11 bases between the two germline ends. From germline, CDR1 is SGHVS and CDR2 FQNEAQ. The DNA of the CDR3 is TGTGCCAGCAGCTTATCGAGTAGCGACAATCAGCCCCAGCATTTT. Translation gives CASSLSSSDNQPQHF.

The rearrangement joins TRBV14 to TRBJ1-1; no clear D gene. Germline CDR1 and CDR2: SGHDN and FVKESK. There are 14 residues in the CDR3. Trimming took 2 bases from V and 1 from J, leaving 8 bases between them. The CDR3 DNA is TGTGCCAGCAGCCAATTACAACCGAACACTGAAGCTTTCTTT. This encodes CASSQLQPNTEAFF.

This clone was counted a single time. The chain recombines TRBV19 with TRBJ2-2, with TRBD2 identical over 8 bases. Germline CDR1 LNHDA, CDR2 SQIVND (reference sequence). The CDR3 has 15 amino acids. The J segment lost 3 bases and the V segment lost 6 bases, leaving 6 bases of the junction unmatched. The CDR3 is CASSWGAGDTGELFF. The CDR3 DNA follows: TGTGCCAGTAGCTGGGGAGCGGGAGACACCGGGGAGCTGTTTTTT.

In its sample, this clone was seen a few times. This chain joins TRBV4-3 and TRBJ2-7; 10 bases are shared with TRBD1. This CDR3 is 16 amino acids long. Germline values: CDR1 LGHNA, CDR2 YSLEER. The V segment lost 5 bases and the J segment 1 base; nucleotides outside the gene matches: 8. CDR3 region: CASSYSGTGESYEQYF. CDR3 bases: TGCGCCAGCAGCTATTCCGGGACAGGGGAATCCTACGAGCAGTACTTC.

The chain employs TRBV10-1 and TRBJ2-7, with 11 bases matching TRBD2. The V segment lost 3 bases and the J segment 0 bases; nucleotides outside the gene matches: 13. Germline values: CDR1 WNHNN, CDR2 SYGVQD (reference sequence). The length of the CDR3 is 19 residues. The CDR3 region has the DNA TGCGCCAGCAGTGAAGTGGAACTAGCGGGAGATAAAAACTCCTACGAGCAGTACTTC. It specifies CASSEVELAGDKNSYEQYF.

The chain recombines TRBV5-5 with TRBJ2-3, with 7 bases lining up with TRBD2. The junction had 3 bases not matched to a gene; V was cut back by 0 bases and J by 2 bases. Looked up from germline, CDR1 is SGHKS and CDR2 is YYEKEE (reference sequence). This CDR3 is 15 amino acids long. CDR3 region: CASSLGLAFTDTQYF. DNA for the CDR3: TGTGCCAGCAGCTTGGGACTAGCTTTCACAGATACGCAGTATTTT.

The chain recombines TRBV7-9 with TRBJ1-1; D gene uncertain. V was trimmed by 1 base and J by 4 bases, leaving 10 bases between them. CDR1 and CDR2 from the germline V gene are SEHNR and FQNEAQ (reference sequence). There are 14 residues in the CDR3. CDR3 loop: CASSLGYKLTEAFF. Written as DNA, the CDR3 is TGTGCCAGCAGCTTAGGCTATAAGCTCACTGAAGCTTTCTTT.

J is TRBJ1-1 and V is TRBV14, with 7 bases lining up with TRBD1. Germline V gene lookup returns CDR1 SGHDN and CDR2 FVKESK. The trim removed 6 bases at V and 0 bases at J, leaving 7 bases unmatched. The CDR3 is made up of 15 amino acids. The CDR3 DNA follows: TGTGCCAGCAGGAACGGGACAGCGCTGAACACTGAAGCTTTCTTT. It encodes CASRNGTALNTEAFF.

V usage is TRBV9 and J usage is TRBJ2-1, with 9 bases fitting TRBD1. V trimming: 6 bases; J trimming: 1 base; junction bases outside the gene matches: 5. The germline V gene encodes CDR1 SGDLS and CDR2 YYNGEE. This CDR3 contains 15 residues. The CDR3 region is CASTTGGASYNEQFF. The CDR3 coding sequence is TGTGCCAGCACCACAGGGGGCGCGTCCTACAATGAGCAGTTCTTC.

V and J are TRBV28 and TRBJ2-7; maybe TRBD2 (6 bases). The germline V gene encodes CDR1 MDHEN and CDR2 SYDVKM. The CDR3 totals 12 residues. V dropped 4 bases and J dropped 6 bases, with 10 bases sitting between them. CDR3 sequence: CASSWPGVEQYF. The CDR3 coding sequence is TGTGCCAGCAGTTGGCCGGGGGTCGAGCAGTACTTC.

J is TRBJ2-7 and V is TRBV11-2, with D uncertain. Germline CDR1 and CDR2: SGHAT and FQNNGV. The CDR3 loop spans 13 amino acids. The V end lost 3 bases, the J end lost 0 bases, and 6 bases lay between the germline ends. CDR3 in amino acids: CASSLYSSYEQYF. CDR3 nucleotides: TGTGCCAGCAGCTTGTACAGCTCCTACGAGCAGTACTTC.

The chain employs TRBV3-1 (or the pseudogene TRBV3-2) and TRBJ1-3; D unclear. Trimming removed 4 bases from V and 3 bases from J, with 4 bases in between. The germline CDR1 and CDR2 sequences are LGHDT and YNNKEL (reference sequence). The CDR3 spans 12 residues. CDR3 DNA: TGTGCCAGCAGCCGTCTTGGAAACACCATATATTTT. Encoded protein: CASSRLGNTIYF.

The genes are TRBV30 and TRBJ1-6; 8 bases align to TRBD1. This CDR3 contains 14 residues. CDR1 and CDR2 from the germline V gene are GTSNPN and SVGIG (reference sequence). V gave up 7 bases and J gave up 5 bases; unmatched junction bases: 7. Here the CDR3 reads CASRTGRNNSPLHF. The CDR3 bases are TGTGCCTCTCGGACAGGGAGGAATAATTCACCCCTCCACTTT.

The CDR3 DNA sequence: TGTGCCAGCAGTTCCCCGGGACTACCTAACAATGAGCAGTTCTTC. Protein sequence: CASSSPGLPNNEQFF. The genes are TRBV27 and TRBJ2-1; 7 bases agree with TRBD2. Germline CDR1 reads MNHEY; CDR2 reads SMNVEV (reference sequence). CDR3 length equals 15 residues. V lost 4 bases to trimming and J lost 5 bases; unmatched junction nucleotides: 8.

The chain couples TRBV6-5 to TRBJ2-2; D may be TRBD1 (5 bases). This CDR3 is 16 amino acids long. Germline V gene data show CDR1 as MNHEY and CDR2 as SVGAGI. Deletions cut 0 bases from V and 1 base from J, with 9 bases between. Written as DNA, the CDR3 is TGTGCCAGCAGTTACTCTAGGACAAAGAACACCGGGGAGCTGTTTTTT. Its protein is CASSYSRTKNTGELFF.

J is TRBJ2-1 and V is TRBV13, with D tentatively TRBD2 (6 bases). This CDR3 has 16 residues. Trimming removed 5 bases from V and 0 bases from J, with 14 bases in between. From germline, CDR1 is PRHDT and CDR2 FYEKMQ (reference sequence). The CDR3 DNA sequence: TGTGCCAGCAGCCAAAGCGGGCCCAGCTCCTACAATGAGCAGTTCTTC. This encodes CASSQSGPSSYNEQFF.

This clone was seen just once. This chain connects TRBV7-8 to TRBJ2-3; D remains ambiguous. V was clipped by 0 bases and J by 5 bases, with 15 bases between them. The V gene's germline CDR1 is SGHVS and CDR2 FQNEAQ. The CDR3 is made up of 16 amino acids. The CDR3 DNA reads TGTGCCAGCAGCTTAGCGGCCCTCACCCTGGTAGATACGCAGTATTTT. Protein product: CASSLAALTLVDTQYF.

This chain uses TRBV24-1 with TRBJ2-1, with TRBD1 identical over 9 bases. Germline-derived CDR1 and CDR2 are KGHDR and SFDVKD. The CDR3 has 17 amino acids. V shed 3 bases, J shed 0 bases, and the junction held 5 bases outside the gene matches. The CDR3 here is CATSDNGQGNSYNEQFF. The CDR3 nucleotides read TGTGCCACCAGTGATAACGGACAGGGGAACTCCTACAATGAGCAGTTCTTC.

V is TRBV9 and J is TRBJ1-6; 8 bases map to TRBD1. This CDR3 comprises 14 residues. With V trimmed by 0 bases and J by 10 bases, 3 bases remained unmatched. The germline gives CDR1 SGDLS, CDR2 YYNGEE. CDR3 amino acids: CASSVEGQESPLHF. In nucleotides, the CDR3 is TGTGCCAGCAGCGTAGAGGGACAGGAATCACCCCTCCACTTT. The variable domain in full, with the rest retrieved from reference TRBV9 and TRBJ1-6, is DSGVTQTPKHLITATGQRVTLRCSPRSGDLSVYWYQQSLDQGLQFLIQYYNGEERAKGNILERFSAQQFPDLHSELNLSSLELGDSALYFCASSVEGQESPLHFGNGTRLTVT.

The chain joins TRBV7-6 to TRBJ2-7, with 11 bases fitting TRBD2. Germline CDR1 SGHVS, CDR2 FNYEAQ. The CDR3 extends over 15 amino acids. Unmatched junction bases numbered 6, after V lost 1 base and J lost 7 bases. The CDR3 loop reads CASSLVTSGGGEQYF. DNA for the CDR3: TGTGCCAGCAGCTTAGTAACTAGCGGGGGAGGAGAGCAGTACTTC.

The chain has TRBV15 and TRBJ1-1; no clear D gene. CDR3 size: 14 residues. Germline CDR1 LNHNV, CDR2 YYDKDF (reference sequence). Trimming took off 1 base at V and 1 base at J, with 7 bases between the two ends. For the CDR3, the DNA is TGTGCCACCAGCAGAGGCTCAGGGAACACTGAAGCTTTCTTT. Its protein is CATSRGSGNTEAFF.

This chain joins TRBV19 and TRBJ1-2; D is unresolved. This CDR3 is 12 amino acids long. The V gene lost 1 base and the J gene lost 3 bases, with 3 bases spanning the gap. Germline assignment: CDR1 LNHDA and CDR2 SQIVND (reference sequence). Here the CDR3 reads CASSIADYGYTF. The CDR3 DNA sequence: TGTGCCAGTAGTATAGCCGACTATGGCTACACCTTC.